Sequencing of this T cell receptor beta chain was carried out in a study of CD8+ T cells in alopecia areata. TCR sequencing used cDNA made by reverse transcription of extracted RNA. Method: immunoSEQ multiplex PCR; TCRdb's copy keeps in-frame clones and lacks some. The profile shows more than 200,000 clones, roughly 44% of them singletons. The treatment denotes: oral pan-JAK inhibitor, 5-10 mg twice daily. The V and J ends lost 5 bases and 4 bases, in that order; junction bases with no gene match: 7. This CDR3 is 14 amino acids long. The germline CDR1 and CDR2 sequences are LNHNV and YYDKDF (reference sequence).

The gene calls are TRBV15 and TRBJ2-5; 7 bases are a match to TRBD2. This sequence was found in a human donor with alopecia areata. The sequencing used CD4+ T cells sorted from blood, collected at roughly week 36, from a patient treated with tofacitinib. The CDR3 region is CATSPGGEGETQYF. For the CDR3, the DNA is TGTGCCACCAGCCCTGGGGGGGAGGGAGAGACCCAGTACTTC.